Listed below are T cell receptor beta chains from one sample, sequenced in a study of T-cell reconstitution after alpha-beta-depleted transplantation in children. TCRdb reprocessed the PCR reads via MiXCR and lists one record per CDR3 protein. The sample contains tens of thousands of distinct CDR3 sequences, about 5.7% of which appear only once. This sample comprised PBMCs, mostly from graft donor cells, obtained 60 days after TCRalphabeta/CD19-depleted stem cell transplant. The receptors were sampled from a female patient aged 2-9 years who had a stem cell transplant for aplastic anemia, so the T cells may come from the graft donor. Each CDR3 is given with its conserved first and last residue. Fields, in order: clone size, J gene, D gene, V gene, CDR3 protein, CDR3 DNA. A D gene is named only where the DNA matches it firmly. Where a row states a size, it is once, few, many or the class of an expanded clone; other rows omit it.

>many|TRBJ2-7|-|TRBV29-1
CSVESVGASPYEQYF
TGCAGCGTTGAGTCCGTGGGAGCGTCACCCTACGAGCAGTACTTC
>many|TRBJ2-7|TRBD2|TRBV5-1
CASSLIAGGSYEQYF
TGCGCCAGCAGCTTGATAGCGGGGGGCTCCTACGAGCAGTACTTC
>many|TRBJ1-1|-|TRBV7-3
CASSSNGNTEAFF
TGTGCCAGCAGCTCTAACGGGAACACTGAAGCTTTCTTT
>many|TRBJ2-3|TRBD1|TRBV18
CASSPGQITHTPQYF
TGTGCCAGCTCACCGGGACAGATCACTCATACTCCGCAGTATTTT
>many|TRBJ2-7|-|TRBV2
CASSDGTYSSYEQYF
TGTGCCAGCAGTGATGGGACATATTCCTCGTACGAGCAGTACTTC
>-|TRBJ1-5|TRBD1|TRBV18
CASSDNRQGQPQHF
TGTGCCAGCTCAGATAACAGACAGGGGCAGCCCCAGCATTTT
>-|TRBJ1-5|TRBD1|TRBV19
CASSTTGTVLRYSNQPQHF
TGTGCCAGTAGTACTACCGGGACAGTACTACGTTATAGCAATCAGCCCCAGCATTTT
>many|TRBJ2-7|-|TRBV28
CASSRPQVPPYEQYF
TGTGCCAGCAGCCGCCCCCAAGTTCCTCCCTACGAGCAGTACTTC
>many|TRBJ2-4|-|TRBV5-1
CASSTLGGKNIQYF
TGCGCCAGCAGCACACTCGGGGGCAAAAACATTCAGTACTTC
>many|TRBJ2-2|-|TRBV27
CASSLSWTGELFF
TGTGCCAGCAGTTTATCATGGACCGGGGAGCTGTTTTTT
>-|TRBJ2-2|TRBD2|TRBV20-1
CSARDRRLAGNTGELFF
TGCAGTGCTAGAGATCGGCGTCTAGCGGGAAACACCGGGGAGCTGTTTTTC
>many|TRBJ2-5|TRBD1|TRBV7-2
CASSPQGRRETQYF
TGTGCCAGCAGCCCACAGGGGCGAAGAGAGACCCAGTACTTC
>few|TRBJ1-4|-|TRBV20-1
CSARTATNEKLFF
TGCAGTGCTCGGACAGCAACTAATGAAAAACTGTTTTTT
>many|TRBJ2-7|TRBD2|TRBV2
CASSGTSGGHEQYF
TGTGCCAGCAGTGGGACTAGCGGGGGCCACGAGCAGTACTTC
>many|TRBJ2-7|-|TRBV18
CASEGTGLSYEQYF
TGTGCCAGCGAAGGGACGGGACTCTCCTACGAGCAGTACTTC
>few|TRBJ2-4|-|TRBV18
CASSPNNAGATKNIQYF
TGTGCCAGCTCACCAAATAACGCGGGGGCGACCAAAAACATTCAGTACTTC
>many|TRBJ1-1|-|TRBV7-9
CASSPNLGAEAFF
TGTGCCAGCAGCCCAAACCTCGGGGCTGAAGCTTTCTTT
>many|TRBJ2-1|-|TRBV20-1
CSELGLGSTYNEQFF
TGCAGTGAGTTGGGGTTGGGCAGTACCTACAATGAGCAGTTCTTC
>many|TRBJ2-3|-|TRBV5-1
CASSLGPQGPDTQYF
TGCGCCAGCAGCTTGGGCCCACAGGGTCCAGATACGCAGTATTTT
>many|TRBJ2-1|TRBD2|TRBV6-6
CASSYLPSGIGEQFF
TGTGCCAGCAGTTACCTCCCTAGCGGGATAGGTGAGCAGTTCTTC
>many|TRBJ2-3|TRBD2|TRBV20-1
CSAQRPGTSGTDTQYF
TGCAGTGCGCAAAGACCCGGGACTAGCGGCACAGATACGCAGTATTTT
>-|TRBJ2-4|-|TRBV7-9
CASSFEGPGPLGF
TGTGCCAGCAGCTTCGAAGGCCCGGGCCCCCTCGGCTTC
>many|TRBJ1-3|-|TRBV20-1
CSVGSGNTIYF
TGCAGTGTGGGGTCTGGAAACACCATATATTTT
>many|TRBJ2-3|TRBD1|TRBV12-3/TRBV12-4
CASSFRGGSTDTQYF
TGTGCCAGCAGTTTTCGAGGGGGCAGCACAGATACGCAGTATTTT
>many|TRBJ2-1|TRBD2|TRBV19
CASSIGSGSYNEQFF
TGTGCCAGTAGTATTGGTAGCGGGAGTTACAATGAGCAGTTCTTC
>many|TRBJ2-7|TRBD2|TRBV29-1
CSVRTGTSGSGQYF
TGCAGCGTCCGGACCGGGACTAGCGGGAGTGGGCAGTACTTC
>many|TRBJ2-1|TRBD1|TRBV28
CASKIGTGRNEQFF
TGTGCCAGCAAGATCGGGACAGGGAGGAATGAGCAGTTCTTC
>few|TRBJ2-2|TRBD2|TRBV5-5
CASSLSLAGGRGGELFF
TGTGCCAGCAGCTTGTCGCTAGCGGGGGGGCGCGGCGGGGAGCTGTTTTTT
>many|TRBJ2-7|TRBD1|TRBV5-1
CASSLDGQGAAEQYF
TGCGCCAGCAGCTTGGATGGACAGGGGGCTGCCGAGCAGTACTTC